These 26 T cell receptor beta chains share one sample of origin, sequenced in a study of blood T cell repertoires in COVID-19. Measured with immunoSEQ multiplex PCR; TCRdb has only the in-frame clones, and not every one. The data hold 100,000 to 150,000 clones, with approximately 92% observed a single time. Specimen: peripheral blood. Receptors were obtained from an older man with active or convalescent COVID-19.

V gene TRBV5-1 combines with J gene TRBJ2-7, with D possibly being TRBD1 (5 bases). V lost 4 bases, J lost 4 bases, and 15 bases lay in between. Germline CDR1 SGHRS, CDR2 YFSETQ. CDR3 length equals 14 residues. The CDR3 protein is CASSQTTESYEQYF. The CDR3 DNA sequence: TGCGCCAGCAGCCAGACGACAGAGTCTTACGAGCAGTACTTC. Combining the CDR3 with reference TRBV5-1 and TRBJ2-7 gives the whole variable domain KAGVTQTPRYLIKTRGQQVTLSCSPISGHRSVSWYQQTPGQGLQFLFEYFSETQRNKGNFPGRFSGRQFSNSRSEMNVSTLELGDSALYLCASSQTTESYEQYFGPGTRLTVT.

As DNA, the CDR3 is TGTGCCAGCAACGCCCGTTTCGGGTGGGACGAGCAGTACTTC. Protein sequence: CASNARFGWDEQYF. The rearrangement links TRBV6-1 to TRBJ2-7; D uncertain. The CDR3 is 14 residues long. CDR1 MNHNS and CDR2 SASEGT come from the germline V gene. Trimming removed 7 bases at V and 5 bases at J, with 18 bases between.

This chain links TRBV28 with TRBJ1-5, with D perhaps TRBD1 (5 bases). Deletions cut 2 bases from V and 1 base from J, with 6 bases between. There are 14 residues in the CDR3. The germline V gene has CDR1 MDHEN and CDR2 SYDVKM. The CDR3, as DNA: TGTGCCAGCAGTTTAAAGGGGAGCAATCAGCCCCAGCATTTT. Translating it yields CASSLKGSNQPQHF.

The chain combines TRBV19 with TRBJ2-7, with 10 bases lining up with TRBD1. V was clipped by 4 bases and J by 1 base; unmatched bases: 7. The V gene's germline CDR1 is LNHDA and CDR2 SQIVND (reference sequence). The CDR3 has 16 amino acids. The CDR3 DNA is TGTGCCAGTAGTACTGCGGACAGGGGGATTTCCTACGAGCAGTACTTC. Protein sequence: CASSTADRGISYEQYF.

This clone was seen just once. This sequence joins TRBV28 and TRBJ1-5, with TRBD1 matching over 7 bases. Trimming removed 5 bases from V and 0 bases from J; junction bases left unmatched: 10. The CDR3 consists of 17 residues. CDR1 is MDHEN, CDR2 SYDVKM, per germline. CDR3 bases: TGTGCCAGCAGTATGGACAGGTCGGGTTATAGCAATCAGCCCCAGCATTTT. Its protein is CASSMDRSGYSNQPQHF.

The CDR3, as DNA: TGTGCCAGCTCACCAAATGTGGGGACACAGAACACTGAAGCTTTCTTT. This gives the protein CASSPNVGTQNTEAFF. The genes are TRBV18 and TRBJ1-1; D may be TRBD1 (6 bases). Looked up from germline, CDR1 is KGHSH and CDR2 is LQKENI. Between the trimmed V and J ends, which lost 2 bases and 1 base, there was a span of 14 bases. The CDR3 runs 16 residues.

The V and J genes are TRBV6-6 and TRBJ2-1; 13 bases align to TRBD2. After removal of 4 bases from V and 5 bases from J, the junction contained 5 bases not matched to a gene. The germline CDR1 and CDR2 sequences are MNHNY and SVGAGI (reference sequence). This CDR3 region has 16 residues. This CDR3 is CASSSRTSGSNNEQFF. The CDR3 region has the DNA TGTGCCAGCAGTTCCCGGACTAGCGGGAGTAACAATGAGCAGTTCTTC.

The CDR3 DNA reads as TGTGCCATCAGTGAGTCTAGCGGGGTGGGAGATACGCAGTATTTT. Its protein is CAISESSGVGDTQYF. The chain is built from TRBV10-3 and TRBJ2-3; TRBD2 aligns across 8 bases. Germline V lookup: CDR1 ENHRY, CDR2 SYGVKD. The CDR3 is made up of 15 amino acids. The junction had 4 bases not matched to a gene; V was cut back by 0 bases and J by 5 bases.

This clone was recorded only once. V is TRBV5-1 and J is TRBJ2-5; 7 bases are a match to TRBD2. The germline gives CDR1 SGHRS, CDR2 YFSETQ. J was trimmed by 1 base and V by 4 bases; bases with no gene match: 7. CDR3 length equals 15 residues. Written as DNA, the CDR3 is TGCGCCAGCAGCCTGGGGACTACCTCCCAAGAGACCCAGTACTTC. Its translation is CASSLGTTSQETQYF.

The CDR3 loop is CASSQEFGTATQETQYF. CDR3 DNA: TGTGCCAGCAGCCAAGAATTCGGGACAGCAACTCAAGAGACCCAGTACTTC. The chain couples TRBV4-2 to TRBJ2-5; TRBD1 matches at 7 bases. Per the germline V gene, CDR1 is LGHNA and CDR2 is YNFKEQ. There are 17 residues in the CDR3. V shed 0 bases and J 2 bases; nucleotides not matched to a gene: 9.

This chain links TRBV20-1 with TRBJ1-1; D is unclear. The V end was cut by 4 bases, the J end by 7 bases, with 10 bases between. CDR1 DFQATT and CDR2 SNEGSKA come from the germline V gene (reference sequence). CDR3 size: 11 residues. In DNA form, the CDR3 reads TGCAGTGCTATCAGATTTGGTGAAGCTTTCTTT. It specifies CSAIRFGEAFF.

The chain combines TRBV28 with TRBJ1-2, with D possibly matching TRBD1 (5 bases). Trimming cost V 1 base and J 0 bases, with 12 bases left between them. CDR3 size: 16 residues. In germline, CDR1 is MDHEN, CDR2 SYDVKM. The DNA of the CDR3 is TGTGCCAGCAGTTTATCCGGGGGGAACACTAACTATGGCTACACCTTC. As protein: CASSLSGGNTNYGYTF.

V and J are TRBV5-1 and TRBJ1-5; no reliable D call. CDR3 length: 14 residues. The germline V and J ends were trimmed by 0 bases and 4 bases, with 8 bases remaining between them. CDR1 and CDR2 from the germline V gene are SGHRS and YFSETQ. The CDR3 spells CASSLAAGNQPQHF. The CDR3 bases are TGCGCCAGCAGCTTGGCCGCCGGTAATCAGCCCCAGCATTTT.

This chain uses TRBV29-1 with TRBJ1-1; TRBD1 aligns across 7 bases. The CDR3 consists of 11 residues. The germline V gene encodes CDR1 SQVTM and CDR2 ANQGSEA. CDR3 coding DNA: TGCAGTGGGGACAGAAACACTGAAGCTTTCTTT. Its translation is CSGDRNTEAFF.

The gene calls are TRBV24-1 and TRBJ2-1; TRBD1 matches at 11 bases. J lost 9 bases, V lost 3 bases, and 9 bases had no gene match. Germline assignment: CDR1 KGHDR and CDR2 SFDVKD. This CDR3 has 16 amino acids. The CDR3 DNA sequence: TGTGCCACCAGTGATCCGGCCGGACAGGGGGCGGGTGAGCAGTTCTTC. Amino acid sequence: CATSDPAGQGAGEQFF.

This clone has just one count. This chain joins TRBV6-2 or TRBV6-3 and TRBJ1-5; maybe TRBD1 (5 bases). Germline V gives CDR1 MNHEY, CDR2 SVGEGT. V lost 2 bases and J lost 2, with 13 bases in between. This CDR3 spans 16 amino acids. CDR3 protein: CASSYQGGGGNQPQHF. In nucleotides, the CDR3 is TGTGCCAGCAGTTACCAAGGTGGAGGGGGCAATCAGCCCCAGCATTTT.

The chain's CDR3 is CASSHPLRNRAEAFF. The CDR3, as DNA: TGTGCCAGCAGTCACCCCCTCCGGAACCGGGCTGAAGCTTTCTTT. J is TRBJ1-1 and V is TRBV6-5; D not resolved. The CDR3 runs 15 residues. The V end lost 5 bases, the J end lost 6 bases, and 19 bases lay between the germline ends. Looked up from germline, CDR1 is MNHEY and CDR2 is SVGAGI.

The chain combines TRBV21-1 with TRBJ1-1. TRBV21-1 corresponds to a pseudogene. The CDR3 has 11 amino acids. CDR3 region: CASSSEAEAFF. The DNA for the CDR3 is TGTGCCAGCAGTTCGGAGGCTGAAGCTTTCTTT.

The chain recombines TRBV6-1 with TRBJ2-1; D is perhaps TRBD2 (5 bases). Germline CDR1 and CDR2: MNHNS and SASEGT. Deletions cut 0 bases from V and 0 bases from J, with 18 bases between. This CDR3 spans 19 amino acids. The CDR3 sequence is CASSEARSSDSNSYNEQFF. The CDR3 DNA reads TGTGCCAGCAGTGAAGCTCGGAGTAGCGACTCGAACTCCTACAATGAGCAGTTCTTC.

The rearrangement links TRBV10-3 to TRBJ1-6; D is unresolved. CDR1 is ENHRY, CDR2 SYGVKD, per germline. V lost 7 bases, J lost 9 bases, and 13 bases lay in between. This CDR3 region has 13 residues. The CDR3 DNA follows: TGTGCCATCACGGACCAAGGGAGTTCACCCCTCCACTTT. It is translated as CAITDQGSSPLHF.

This rearrangement joins TRBV7-8 to TRBJ1-3, with 7 nucleotides matching TRBD1. Trimming at V came to 1 base and at J to 7 bases, leaving 4 bases not matched to a gene. The germline V gene encodes CDR1 SGHVS and CDR2 FQNEAQ. The CDR3 has 14 residues. The CDR3 nucleotides read TGTGCCAGCAGCTTAGGGGACAGCGGGAACACCATATATTTT. Translating gives CASSLGDSGNTIYF.

The chain couples TRBV11-3 to TRBJ1-1; D is unclear. V lost 4 bases, J lost 1 base, and 7 bases lay in between. The germline V gene has CDR1 SGHNT and CDR2 YENEEA. This CDR3 comprises 13 residues. In DNA form, the CDR3 reads TGTGCCAGCAGCTACCGAGGGAACACTGAAGCTTTCTTT. Its protein product is CASSYRGNTEAFF.

The rearrangement joins TRBV28 to TRBJ1-4; 8 nucleotides agree with TRBD1. The CDR3 extends over 14 amino acids. The V gene end was trimmed by 4 bases and the J gene end by 7 bases; junction bases not matched to a gene: 5. The germline V gene encodes CDR1 MDHEN and CDR2 SYDVKM. This chain's CDR3 is CASSSGGAGEKLFF. CDR3 nucleotides: TGTGCCAGCAGTTCAGGGGGCGCCGGTGAAAAACTGTTTTTT. The whole variable domain, remainder taken from reference TRBV28 and TRBJ1-4, is DVKVTQSSRYLVKRTGEKVFLECVQDMDHENMFWYRQDPGLGLRLIYFSYDVKMKEKGDIPEGYSVSREKKERFSLILESASTNQTSMYLCASSSGGAGEKLFFGSGTQLSVL.

This sequence joins TRBV19 and TRBJ2-7; the D is unclear. The CDR3 loop spans 12 amino acids. V lost 0 bases to trimming and J lost 6 bases, with 6 bases between them. Germline V gene sequence: CDR1 LNHDA, CDR2 SQIVND (reference sequence). For the CDR3, the DNA is TGTGCCAGTAGTATAGATCGGTCCGAGCAGTACTTC. Encoded protein: CASSIDRSEQYF.

CDR3 sequence (DNA): TGTGCCAGCGGAAGATCGGGACTCCCGGGGACAGATACGCAGTATTTT. It yields the protein CASGRSGLPGTDTQYF. The gene calls are TRBV27 and TRBJ2-3, with a possible D match to TRBD2 (6 bases). In germline, CDR1 is MNHEY, CDR2 SMNVEV (reference sequence). This CDR3 spans 16 amino acids. V lost 8 bases, J lost 3 bases, and 21 bases lay in between.

This clone appeared a few times. V gene TRBV5-6 combines with J gene TRBJ2-3; D is ambiguous. Germline-derived CDR1 and CDR2 are SGHDT and YYEEEE. V lost 4 bases and J lost 2, with 5 bases in between. The CDR3 contains 12 residues. This chain's CDR3 is CASSPNTDTQYF. Written as DNA, the CDR3 is TGTGCCAGCAGCCCAAACACAGATACGCAGTATTTT.